These T cell receptor beta chains were read from a single sample in a study of blood T cell repertoires in COVID-19. The table came from immunoSEQ multiplex PCR; TCRdb's copy has only in-frame clones and leaves some out. This sample has about 420,000 clones; roughly 89% occur once, and the top ten carry 0.65% to 1%. The sample was peripheral blood. These receptors came from a man in his late teens or twenties with COVID-19, enrolled during active disease. Each CDR3 is given with its conserved first and last residue. The D gene is left open where the match is weak. Only some rows state a clone size, as once, few, many or a class for expanded clones.

size	D	V	J	DNA	CDR3
NA	TRBD1	TRBV7-9	TRBJ2-2	TGTGCCAGCAGCCCGGGACAGGAGAACACCGGGGAGCTGTTTTTT	CASSPGQENTGELFF
NA	NA	TRBV6-1	TRBJ1-5	TGTGCCAGCAGTGAGAACAGGATGGGCAATCAGCCCCAGCATTTT	CASSENRMGNQPQHF
few	NA	TRBV5-4	TRBJ1-1	TGTGCCAGCAGCTTGGCCGACACTGAAGCTTTCTTT	CASSLADTEAFF
NA	TRBD1	TRBV12-3/TRBV12-4	TRBJ1-1	TGTGCCAGCAGTATTGACAGGGCTCAGAAGGCTTTCTTT	CASSIDRAQKAFF
once	TRBD1	TRBV6-5	TRBJ2-7	TGTGCCAGCAACCCAGACCCGGCAGACAGGGTCGAGCAGTACTTC	CASNPDPADRVEQYF
NA	NA	TRBV11-2	TRBJ2-7	TGTGCCAGCAGCCGTGTTTTAGGGGAACTCTACGAGCAGTACTTC	CASSRVLGELYEQYF
NA	TRBD2	TRBV11-2	TRBJ2-7	TGTGCCAGCAGCTTAGTCGCTAGCGGTGGATACGAGCAGTACTTC	CASSLVASGGYEQYF
NA	NA	TRBV2	TRBJ1-4	TGTGCCAGCAGGGAGGTCATTAATGAAAAACTGTTTTTT	CASREVINEKLFF
NA	NA	TRBV20-1	TRBJ1-2	TGCAGTGCTAGTGACACAAACGGACAGCTAAACTATGGCTACACCTTC	CSASDTNGQLNYGYTF
NA	TRBD1	TRBV24-1	TRBJ2-2	TGTGCCACCGGGACAGGGGGCCTCGGGGAGCTGTTTTTT	CATGTGGLGELFF
NA	TRBD2	TRBV5-1	TRBJ2-1	TGCGCCAGCAGCCCCCTCCTCAGCGGGGGATACAATGAGCAGTTCTTC	CASSPLLSGGYNEQFF
NA	NA	TRBV15	TRBJ1-5	TGTGCCACCAGCAGAGAGGGAGGGAGTCAGCCCCAGCATTTT	CATSREGGSQPQHF